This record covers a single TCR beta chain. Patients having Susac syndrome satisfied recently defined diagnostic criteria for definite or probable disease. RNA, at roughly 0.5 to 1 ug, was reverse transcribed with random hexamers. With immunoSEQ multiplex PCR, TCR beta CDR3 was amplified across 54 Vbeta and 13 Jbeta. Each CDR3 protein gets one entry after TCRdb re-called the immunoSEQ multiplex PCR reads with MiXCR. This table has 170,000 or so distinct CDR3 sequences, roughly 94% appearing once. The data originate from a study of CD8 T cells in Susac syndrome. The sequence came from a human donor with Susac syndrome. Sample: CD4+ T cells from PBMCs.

The CDR3 here is CSARTDQETQYF. CDR3 sequence (DNA): TGCAGTGCCCGGACAGACCAAGAGACCCAGTACTTC. The rearrangement joins TRBV20-1 to TRBJ2-5; maybe TRBD1 (6 bases). The CDR3 contains 12 residues. Germline assignment: CDR1 DFQATT and CDR2 SNEGSKA (reference sequence). V was clipped by 6 bases and J by 0 bases, with 8 bases between them.